This record looks at one TCR beta chain sequence and its context. Under the authors' procedure: Using reference gene primer amplification, nucleated cell counts were estimated. Data came from immunoSEQ multiplex PCR; TCRdb stores just in-frame clones and leaves some out. V and J calls and clone size are those listed in that table; D and trimming were worked out from the DNA. Of 150,000 to 200,000 clones detected, 85% to 95% appear once; the ten largest clones hold around 4.6%. This sample was included in a study of blood T cell repertoires in COVID-19. In the study overall: The study drew acute and convalescent COVID-19 samples from the United States, Italy and Spain. From T cells, B-cell-depleted T cells, or PBMCs came the material, which was cDNA or gDNA.

This CDR3 comprises 13 residues. The germline V and J ends were trimmed by 5 bases and 0 bases, with 7 bases remaining between them. This chain links TRBV12-3 or TRBV12-4 with TRBJ1-1, with TRBD1 as a possible D gene (5 bases). This clonotype originated in a woman in her forties or fifties with acute or convalescent COVID-19. The sequencing input was peripheral blood. The CDR3 spells CASSRQLNTEAFF. The CDR3 DNA is TGTGCCAGCAGTAGACAGCTGAACACTGAAGCTTTCTTT.